Only one count was recorded for the clone carrying this T cell receptor beta chain. Its antigen is undetermined. The sample belongs to a study of vaccination effects on CD4 cells after COVID-19. Sequencing was preceded by expansion of antigen-specific CD4+ T cells with viral peptide pools in the ViraFEST assay. Upon completion of roughly ten days in culture, CD4+ T cells were isolated. Each person got two doses of an mRNA SARS-CoV-2 vaccine, BNT162b2 or mRNA-1273. IL-2 medium was substituted for half the medium on days 3 and 7. Profiled with immunoSEQ multiplex PCR; TCRdb holds only in-frame clones, not every one. The sample records tens of thousands of clones, just under 80% being singletons. Germline values: CDR1 SGHTA, CDR2 FQGTGA. CDR3 length: 16 amino acids. The ends were cut back, 6 bases at V and 0 bases at J, with 12 bases in the middle. Study-wide findings and caveats: Clones from infection and from vaccination both contracted markedly late after vaccination.

Sequencing used CD4+ T cells from PBMCs cultured with HCoV-OC43 spike peptides, obtained after COVID-19 vaccination. The subset denotes: HCoV-OC43 spike overlapping peptide pool stimulation. This chain links TRBV7-3 with TRBJ2-6; perhaps TRBD1 as D (6 bases). This TCR came from a human donor who received a COVID-19 vaccine. In DNA form, the CDR3 reads TGTGCCAGCAGACAGGGCCTTAACTCTGGGGCCAACGTCCTGACTTTC. It specifies CASRQGLNSGANVLTF.